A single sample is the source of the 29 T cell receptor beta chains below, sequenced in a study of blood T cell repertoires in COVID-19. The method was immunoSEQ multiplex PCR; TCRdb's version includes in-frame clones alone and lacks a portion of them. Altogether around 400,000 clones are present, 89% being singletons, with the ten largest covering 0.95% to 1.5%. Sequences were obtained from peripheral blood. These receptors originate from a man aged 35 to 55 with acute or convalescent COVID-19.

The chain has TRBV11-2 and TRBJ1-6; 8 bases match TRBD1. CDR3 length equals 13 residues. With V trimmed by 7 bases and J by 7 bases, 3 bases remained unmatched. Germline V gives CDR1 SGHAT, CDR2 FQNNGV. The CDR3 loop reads CASTGQGNSPLHF. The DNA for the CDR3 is TGTGCCAGCACTGGACAGGGAAATTCACCCCTCCACTTT.

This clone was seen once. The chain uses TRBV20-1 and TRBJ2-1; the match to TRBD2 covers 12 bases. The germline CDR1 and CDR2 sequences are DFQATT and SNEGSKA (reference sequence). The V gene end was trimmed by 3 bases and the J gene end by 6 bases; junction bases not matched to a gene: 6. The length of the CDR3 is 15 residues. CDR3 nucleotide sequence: TGCAGTGCTAGTCCCCTAGCGGGGGGGCTCAATGAGCAGTTCTTC. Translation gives CSASPLAGGLNEQFF.

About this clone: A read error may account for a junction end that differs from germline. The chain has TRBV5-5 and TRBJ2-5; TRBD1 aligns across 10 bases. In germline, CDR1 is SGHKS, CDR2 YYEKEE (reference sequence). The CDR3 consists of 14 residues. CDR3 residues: CASRLDRGGETQYF. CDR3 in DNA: TGTGCCAGCAGGTTGGACAGGGGGGGAGAGACCCAGTACTTC.

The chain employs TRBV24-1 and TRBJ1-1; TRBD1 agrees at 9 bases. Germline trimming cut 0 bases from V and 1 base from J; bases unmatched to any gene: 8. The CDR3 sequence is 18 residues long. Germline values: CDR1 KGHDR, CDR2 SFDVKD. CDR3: CATSDLRSTGGENTEAFF. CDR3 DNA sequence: TGTGCCACCAGTGATTTGCGAAGTACAGGGGGCGAGAACACTGAAGCTTTCTTT.

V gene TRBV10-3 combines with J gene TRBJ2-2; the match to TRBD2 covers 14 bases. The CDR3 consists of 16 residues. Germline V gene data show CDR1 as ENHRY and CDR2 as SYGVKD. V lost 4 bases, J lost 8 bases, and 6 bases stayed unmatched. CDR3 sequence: CAISGGLAGDSGELFF. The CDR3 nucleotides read TGTGCCATCAGTGGGGGACTAGCGGGAGATTCAGGGGAGCTGTTTTTT.

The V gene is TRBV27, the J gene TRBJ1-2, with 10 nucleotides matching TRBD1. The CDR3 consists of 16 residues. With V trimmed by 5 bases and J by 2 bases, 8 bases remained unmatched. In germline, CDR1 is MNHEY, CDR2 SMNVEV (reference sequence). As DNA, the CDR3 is TGTGCCAGCAGTCCACTGGGACAGGGGATGAACTATGGCTACACCTTC. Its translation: CASSPLGQGMNYGYTF.

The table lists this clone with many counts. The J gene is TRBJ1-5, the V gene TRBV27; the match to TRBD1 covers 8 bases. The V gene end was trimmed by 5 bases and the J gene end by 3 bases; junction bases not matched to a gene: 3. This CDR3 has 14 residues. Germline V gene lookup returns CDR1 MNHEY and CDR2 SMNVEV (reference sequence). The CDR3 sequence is CASSPQGANQPQHF. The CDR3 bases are TGTGCCAGCAGTCCCCAGGGGGCCAATCAGCCCCAGCATTTT.

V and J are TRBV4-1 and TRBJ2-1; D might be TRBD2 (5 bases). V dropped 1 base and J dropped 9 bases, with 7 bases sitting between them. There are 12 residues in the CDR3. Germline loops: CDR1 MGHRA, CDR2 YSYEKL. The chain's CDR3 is CASSQGGSEQFF. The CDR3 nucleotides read TGCGCCAGCAGCCAAGGAGGGAGTGAGCAGTTCTTC.

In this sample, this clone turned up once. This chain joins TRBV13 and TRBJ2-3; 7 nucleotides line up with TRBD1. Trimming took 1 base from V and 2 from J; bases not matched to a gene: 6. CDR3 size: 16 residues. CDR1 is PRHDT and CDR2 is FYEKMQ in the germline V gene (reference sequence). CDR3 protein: CASSLVGTEDTDTQYF. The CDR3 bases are TGTGCCAGCAGCTTAGTAGGGACAGAGGACACAGATACGCAGTATTTT.

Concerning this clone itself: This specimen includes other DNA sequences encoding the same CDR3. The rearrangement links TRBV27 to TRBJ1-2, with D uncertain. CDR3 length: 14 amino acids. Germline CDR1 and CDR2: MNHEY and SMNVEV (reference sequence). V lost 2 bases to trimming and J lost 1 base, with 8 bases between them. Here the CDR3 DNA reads TGTGCCAGCAGTTTAGGTGGAGGTAACTATGGCTACACCTTC. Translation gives CASSLGGGNYGYTF.

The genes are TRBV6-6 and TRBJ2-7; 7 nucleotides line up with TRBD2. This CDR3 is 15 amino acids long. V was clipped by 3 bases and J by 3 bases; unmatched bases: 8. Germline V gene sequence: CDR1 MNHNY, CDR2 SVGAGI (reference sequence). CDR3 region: CASSYILAEDYEQYF. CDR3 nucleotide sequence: TGTGCCAGCAGTTATATCCTAGCGGAGGACTACGAGCAGTACTTC.

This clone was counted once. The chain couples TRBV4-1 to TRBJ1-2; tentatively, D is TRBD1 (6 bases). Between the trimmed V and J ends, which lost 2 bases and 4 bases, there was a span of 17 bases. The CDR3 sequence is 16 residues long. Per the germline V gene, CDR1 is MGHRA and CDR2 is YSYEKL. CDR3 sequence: CASSQSPGTRIYGYTF. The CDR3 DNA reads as TGCGCCAGCAGCCAAAGTCCCGGGACACGGATCTATGGCTACACCTTC.

In DNA, the CDR3 is TGCAGCGTCCGAGGGGGACTAGCGTCCTACGAGCAGTACTTC. Its translation is CSVRGGLASYEQYF. V gene TRBV29-1 combines with J gene TRBJ2-7, with 10 bases that match TRBD2. V lost 6 bases to trimming and J lost 1 base; unmatched junction nucleotides: 6. This CDR3 spans 14 amino acids. Germline V gene lookup returns CDR1 SQVTM and CDR2 ANQGSEA.

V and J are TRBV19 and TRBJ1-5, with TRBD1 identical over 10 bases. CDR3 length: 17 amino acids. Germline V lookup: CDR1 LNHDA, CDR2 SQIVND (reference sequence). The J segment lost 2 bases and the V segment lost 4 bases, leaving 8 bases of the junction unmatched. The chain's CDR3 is CASSRTGGRTGNQPQHF. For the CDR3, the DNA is TGTGCCAGTAGTAGGACAGGGGGGAGGACGGGCAATCAGCCCCAGCATTTT.

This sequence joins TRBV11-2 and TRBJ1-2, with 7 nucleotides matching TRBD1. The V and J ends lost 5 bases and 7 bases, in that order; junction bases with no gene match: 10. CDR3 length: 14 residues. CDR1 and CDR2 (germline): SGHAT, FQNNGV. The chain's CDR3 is CASSPQGEVVGYTF. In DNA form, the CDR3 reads TGTGCCAGCAGCCCCCAGGGGGAGGTGGTTGGCTACACCTTC.

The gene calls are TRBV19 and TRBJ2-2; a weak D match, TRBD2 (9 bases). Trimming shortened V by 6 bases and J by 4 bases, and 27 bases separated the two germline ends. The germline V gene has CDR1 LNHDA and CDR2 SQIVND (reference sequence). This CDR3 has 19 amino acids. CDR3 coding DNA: TGTGCCAGTAGATTAGAGCGGGGGGCAGGGGGCGCAGGCACCGGGGAGCTGTTTTTT. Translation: CASRLERGAGGAGTGELFF.

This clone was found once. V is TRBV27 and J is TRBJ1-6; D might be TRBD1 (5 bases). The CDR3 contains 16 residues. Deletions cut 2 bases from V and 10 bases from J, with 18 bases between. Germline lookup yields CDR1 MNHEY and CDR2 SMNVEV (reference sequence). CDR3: CASSLRGIGIKSPLHF. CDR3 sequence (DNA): TGTGCCAGCAGTTTACGGGGGATTGGTATCAAATCACCCCTCCACTTT.

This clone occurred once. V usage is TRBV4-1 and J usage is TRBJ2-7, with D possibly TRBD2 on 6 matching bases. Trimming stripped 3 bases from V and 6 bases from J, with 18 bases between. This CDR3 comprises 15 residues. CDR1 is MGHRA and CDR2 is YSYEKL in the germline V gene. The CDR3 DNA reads TGCGCCAGCAGCCAGGTCCGGGGCCCGGGGGTCGAGCAGTACTTC. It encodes CASSQVRGPGVEQYF.

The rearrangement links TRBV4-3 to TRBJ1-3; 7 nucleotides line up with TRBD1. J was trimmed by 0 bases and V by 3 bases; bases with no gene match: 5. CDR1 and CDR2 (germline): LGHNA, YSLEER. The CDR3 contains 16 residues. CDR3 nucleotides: TGCGCCAGCAGCCAGCTCAGGGGGTACTCTGGAAACACCATATATTTT. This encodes CASSQLRGYSGNTIYF.

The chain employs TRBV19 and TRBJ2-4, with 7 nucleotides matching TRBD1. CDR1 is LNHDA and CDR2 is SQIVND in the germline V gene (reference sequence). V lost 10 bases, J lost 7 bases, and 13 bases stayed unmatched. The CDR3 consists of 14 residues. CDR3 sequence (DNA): TGTGCCACTCGGACAGGTGCTTTGGGGAACATTCAGTACTTC. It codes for CATRTGALGNIQYF.

Written as DNA, the CDR3 is TGTGCCAGCAGAGAAAGGGGCGGTAACACTGAAGCTTTCTTT. Its protein is CASRERGGNTEAFF. The rearrangement uses TRBV2 and TRBJ1-1; TRBD1 might be the D (5 bases). CDR1 SNHLY and CDR2 FYNNEI come from the germline V gene. Trimming removed 6 bases from V and 2 bases from J, with 13 bases in between. The length of the CDR3 is 14 residues.

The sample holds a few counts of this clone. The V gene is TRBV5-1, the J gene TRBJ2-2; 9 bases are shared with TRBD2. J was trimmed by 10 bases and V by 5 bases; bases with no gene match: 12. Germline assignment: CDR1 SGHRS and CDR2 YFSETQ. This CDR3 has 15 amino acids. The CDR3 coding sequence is TGCGCCAGCAGTAGTCTAGCTAGCGGGGTCCTGGAGCTGTTTTTT. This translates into CASSSLASGVLELFF.

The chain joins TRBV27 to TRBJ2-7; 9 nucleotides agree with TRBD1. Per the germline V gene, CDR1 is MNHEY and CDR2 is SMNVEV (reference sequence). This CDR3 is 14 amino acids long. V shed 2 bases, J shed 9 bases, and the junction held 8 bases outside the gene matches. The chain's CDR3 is CASSLGQGPGVQYF. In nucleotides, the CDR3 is TGTGCCAGCAGTTTAGGACAGGGGCCAGGGGTGCAGTACTTC.

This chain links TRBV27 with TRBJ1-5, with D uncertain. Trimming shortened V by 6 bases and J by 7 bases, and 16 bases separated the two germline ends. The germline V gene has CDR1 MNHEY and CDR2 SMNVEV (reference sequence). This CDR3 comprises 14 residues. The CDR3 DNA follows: TGTGCCAGCAGATCCGAGGGAGGGCGGCAGCCCCAGCATTTT. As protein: CASRSEGGRQPQHF.

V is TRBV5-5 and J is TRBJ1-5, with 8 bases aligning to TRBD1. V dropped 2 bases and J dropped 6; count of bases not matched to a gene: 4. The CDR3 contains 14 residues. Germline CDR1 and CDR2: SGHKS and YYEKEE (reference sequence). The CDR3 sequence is CASSLQGEGQPQHF. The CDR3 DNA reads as TGTGCCAGCAGCTTACAGGGGGAGGGTCAGCCCCAGCATTTT.

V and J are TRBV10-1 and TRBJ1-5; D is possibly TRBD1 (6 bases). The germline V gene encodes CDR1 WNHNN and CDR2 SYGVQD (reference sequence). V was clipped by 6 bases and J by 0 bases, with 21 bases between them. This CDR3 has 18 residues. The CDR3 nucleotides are TGCGCCAGCAGGAAAACAGGGTCTCCCAGCCTTAGCAATCAGCCCCAGCATTTT. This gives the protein CASRKTGSPSLSNQPQHF.

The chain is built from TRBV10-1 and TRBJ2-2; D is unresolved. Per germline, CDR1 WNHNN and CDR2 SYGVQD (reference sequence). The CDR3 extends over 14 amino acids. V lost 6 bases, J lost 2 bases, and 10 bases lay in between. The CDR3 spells CASSHGSNTGELFF. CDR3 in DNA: TGCGCCAGCAGCCACGGGTCAAACACCGGGGAGCTGTTTTTT.

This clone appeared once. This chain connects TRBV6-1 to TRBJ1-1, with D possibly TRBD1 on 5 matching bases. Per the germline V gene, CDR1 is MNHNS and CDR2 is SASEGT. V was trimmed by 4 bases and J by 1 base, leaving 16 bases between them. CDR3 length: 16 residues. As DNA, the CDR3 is TGTGCCAGCAGTGGGGGCCAGGGCAGGCGGAACACTGAAGCTTTCTTT. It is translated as CASSGGQGRRNTEAFF.

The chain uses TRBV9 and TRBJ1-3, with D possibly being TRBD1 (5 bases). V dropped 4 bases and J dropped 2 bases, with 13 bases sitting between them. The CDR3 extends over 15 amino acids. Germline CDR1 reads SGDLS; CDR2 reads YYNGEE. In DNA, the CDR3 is TGTGCCAGCAGCCAATCAGGGCGGACTGGAAACACCATATATTTT. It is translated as CASSQSGRTGNTIYF.